These T cell receptor beta chains were read from a single sample in a study of cytomegalovirus exposure and HLA in healthy donors. TCRdb's table, derived via immunoSEQ multiplex PCR, lists solely in-frame clones and lacks some. The table lists about 55,000 clones, approximately 80% of them singletons. Source material: PBMCs. The receptors stem from a female donor in good health and CMV-seronegative. Each CDR3 is given with its conserved first and last residue. Each record gives: V gene, J gene, clone size, D gene, CDR3 protein, CDR3 DNA. A D gene is named only where the DNA matches it firmly. Clone size is not always given. Where it is, it says once, few, many or a class for expanded clones.

>TRBV2|TRBJ2-7|NA|TRBD1
CASSERPGGEQYF
TGTGCCAGCAGTGAAAGGCCAGGGGGCGAGCAGTACTTC
>TRBV13|TRBJ2-7|NA|NA
CASSLGRPLGGEQYF
TGTGCCAGCAGCTTAGGCCGTCCTCTAGGTGGGGAGCAGTACTTC
>TRBV29-1|TRBJ2-5|NA|NA
CSVEGRARRAETQYF
TGCAGCGTTGAAGGGCGGGCGAGGAGGGCGGAGACCCAGTACTTC
>TRBV7-3|TRBJ2-2|NA|NA
CASSPRGAATAGELFF
TGTGCCAGCAGCCCACGGGGGGCCGCGACCGCCGGGGAGCTGTTTTTT
>TRBV7-7|TRBJ2-2|few|TRBD2
CASSLRTSGPNTGELFF
TGTGCTAGCAGCCTACGGACTAGCGGCCCTAACACCGGGGAGCTGTTTTTT
>TRBV5-1|TRBJ2-3|NA|NA
CASSLPRDTQYF
TGCGCCAGCAGCCTCCCCCGAGATACGCAGTATTTT
>TRBV6-5|TRBJ2-3|NA|TRBD2
CASSYQSGGGQNTQYF
TGTGCCAGCAGTTATCAGAGCGGGGGGGGGCAGAATACGCAGTATTTT
>TRBV4-2|TRBJ2-7|NA|TRBD1
CASSQDEGTGGYEQYF
TGTGCCAGCAGCCAAGACGAAGGGACAGGGGGCTACGAGCAGTACTTC
>TRBV7-9|TRBJ1-6|NA|TRBD1
CASSPYRDRDNSPLHF
TGTGCCAGCAGCCCATACCGGGACAGGGATAATTCACCCCTCCACTTT
>TRBV12-5|TRBJ1-5|NA|NA
CASGAEGAGNQPQHF
TGTGCTAGTGGGGCTGAGGGCGCGGGCAATCAGCCCCAGCATTTT
>TRBV14|TRBJ1-2|NA|NA
CASTPVAEYGYTF
TGTGCCAGCACCCCGGTTGCCGAATATGGCTACACCTTC
>TRBV4-2|TRBJ1-5|few|NA
CASSQEGGNQPQHF
TGTGCCAGCAGCCAAGAGGGGGGTAATCAGCCCCAGCATTTT
>TRBV6-1|TRBJ2-7|NA|TRBD2
CASGGLAGEYYEQYF
TGTGCCAGCGGTGGACTAGCGGGGGAGTACTACGAGCAGTACTTC
>TRBV5-4|TRBJ2-1|NA|TRBD2
CASSLKRGDNNEQFF
TGTGCCAGCAGCTTAAAGCGGGGGGATAACAATGAGCAGTTCTTC
>TRBV2|TRBJ2-3|NA|NA
CASSRVTSTDTQYF
TGTGCCAGCAGCAGGGTTACTAGCACAGATACGCAGTATTTT
>TRBV5-5|TRBJ2-3|NA|NA
CASSFFGRTNTDTQYF
TGTGCCAGCAGCTTTTTCGGACGGACAAACACAGATACGCAGTATTTT
>TRBV4-1|TRBJ1-1|NA|NA
CASSQDIIRVGTEAFF
TGCGCCAGCAGCCAAGATATTATCCGGGTCGGTACTGAAGCTTTCTTT
>TRBV6-1|TRBJ2-2|NA|NA
CASSELSGAGELFF
TGTGCCAGCAGTGAACTTTCGGGGGCCGGGGAGCTGTTTTTT
>TRBV5-8|TRBJ1-2|NA|NA
CASSIRGQANYGYTF
TGTGCCAGCAGCATCAGGGGACAAGCTAACTATGGCTACACCTTC
>TRBV6-6|TRBJ1-6|NA|TRBD1
CATGTGTGASPLHF
TGTGCCACAGGTACCGGGACAGGGGCATCACCCCTCCACTTT
>TRBV4-3|TRBJ2-1|NA|NA
CASSQDRPRGQFF
TGCGCCAGCAGCCAAGATAGGCCAAGGGGGCAGTTCTTC
>TRBV5-8|TRBJ2-7|NA|NA
CASSLAVDEQYF
TGTGCCAGCAGCTTGGCCGTAGACGAGCAGTACTTC
>TRBV10-3|TRBJ2-2|NA|TRBD1
CAISERDRSPGELFF
TGTGCCATCAGTGAGAGGGACAGATCGCCCGGGGAGCTGTTTTTT
>TRBV11-2|TRBJ2-5|NA|TRBD2
CASSQGRGGGQETQYF
TGTGCCAGCAGCCAAGGGCGGGGGGGTGGCCAAGAGACCCAGTACTTC
>TRBV2|TRBJ1-5|once|NA
CASTFNGGNQPQHF
TGTGCCAGCACTTTTAACGGGGGCAATCAGCCCCAGCATTTT
>TRBV4-1|TRBJ1-1|NA|TRBD1
CASSQGTGVNTEAFF
TGCGCCAGCAGCCAAGGGACAGGGGTGAACACTGAAGCTTTCTTT
>TRBV27|TRBJ1-1|NA|NA
CASINGGENTEAFF
TGTGCCAGCATCAATGGCGGGGAGAACACTGAAGCTTTCTTT
>TRBV7-6|TRBJ2-2|NA|NA
CASSEVLTGRADGELFF
TGTGCCAGCAGCGAGGTTCTAACGGGCAGGGCCGACGGGGAGCTGTTTTTT
>TRBV5-4|TRBJ2-7|NA|TRBD2
CASSNDRGVSYEQYF
TGTGCCAGCAGCAATGACCGGGGGGTGTCCTACGAGCAGTACTTC
>TRBV5-1|TRBJ1-2|once|NA
CASSSDRCGYTF
TGCGCCAGCAGCTCCGACAGGTGCGGCTACACCTTC
>TRBV5-8|TRBJ2-7|NA|NA
CASSLGTSGVGYF
TGTGCCAGCAGCTTGGGGACCTCCGGGGTTGGGTACTTC
>TRBV6-1|TRBJ1-2|NA|TRBD1
CASSAQGQGQGYGYTF
TGTGCCAGCAGTGCCCAGGGACAGGGCCAGGGCTATGGCTACACCTTC
>TRBV12-5|TRBJ2-7|NA|TRBD1
CASGFRQQDREYEQYF
TGTGCTAGTGGTTTCCGCCAACAGGACAGGGAATACGAGCAGTACTTC
>TRBV5-1|TRBJ2-7|NA|NA
CASSPTGTLTYEQYF
TGCGCCAGCAGCCCGACCGGGACATTAACCTACGAGCAGTACTTC
>TRBV9|TRBJ1-5|NA|NA
CASSADSHQPQHF
TGTGCCAGCAGCGCAGACAGCCATCAGCCCCAGCATTTT
>TRBV5-1|TRBJ1-2|NA|TRBD1
CASSPGTGANYGYTF
TGCGCCAGCAGCCCCGGGACAGGGGCGAACTATGGCTACACCTTC
>TRBV2|TRBJ1-2|NA|NA
CASKGAGYTF
TGTGCCAGCAAAGGGGCCGGCTACACCTTC
>TRBV5-1|TRBJ2-1|few|NA
CASSIKGGVWTEQFF
TGCGCCAGCAGCATTAAAGGGGGGGTTTGGACTGAGCAGTTCTTC
>TRBV4-1|TRBJ2-1|NA|TRBD1
CASSTLGQGRNEQFF
TGCGCCAGCAGCACCCTGGGACAGGGAAGGAATGAGCAGTTCTTC
>TRBV19|TRBJ2-2|NA|NA
CASTYRGGANTGELFF
TGTGCCAGTACCTACAGGGGGGGCGCGAACACCGGGGAGCTGTTTTTT
>TRBV4-2|TRBJ1-2|once|NA
CASSQVGGGGAPYGYTF
TGTGCCAGCAGCCAAGTTGGCGGGGGCGGAGCCCCCTATGGCTACACCTTC
>TRBV6-1|TRBJ1-2|few|NA
CASSVPGHGYGYTF
TGTGCCAGCAGTGTTCCCGGACACGGCTATGGCTACACCTTC
>TRBV25-1|TRBJ1-1|NA|TRBD1
CASSPDRINTEAFF
TGTGCCAGCAGTCCGGACAGGATTAACACTGAAGCTTTCTTT
>TRBV25-1|TRBJ1-4|NA|TRBD1
CASSVKGGGGEKLFF
TGTGCCAGCAGTGTTAAAGGGGGCGGCGGAGAAAAACTGTTTTTT
>TRBV6-1|TRBJ1-1|NA|NA
CASRLAGLDTEAFF
TGTGCCAGCAGGCTTGCAGGGTTAGACACTGAAGCTTTCTTT
>TRBV5-6|TRBJ1-5|NA|TRBD1
CASSSGQGAQPQHF
TGTGCCAGCAGCTCGGGACAGGGGGCTCAGCCCCAGCATTTT
>TRBV19|TRBJ2-3|NA|TRBD1
CASSPDRVSTDTQYF
TGTGCCAGTAGTCCGGACAGGGTTAGCACAGATACGCAGTATTTT
>TRBV5-1|TRBJ2-6|NA|NA
CASSLNTFGAGANVLTF
TGCGCCAGCAGCTTAAATACCTTCGGGGCTGGGGCCAACGTCCTGACTTTC
>TRBV5-1|TRBJ1-2|NA|NA
CASSFNSPNYGYTF
TGCGCCAGCAGCTTTAACAGCCCTAACTATGGCTACACCTTC
>TRBV7-3|TRBJ1-1|NA|NA
CASSATGNTEAFF
TGTGCCAGCAGCGCTACAGGGAACACTGAAGCTTTCTTT
>TRBV11-1|TRBJ2-5|few|TRBD2
CASNKRGLAMETQYF
TGTGCCAGCAACAAGCGGGGACTAGCGATGGAGACCCAGTACTTC
>TRBV19|TRBJ1-3|few|NA
CASSVRSGNTIYF
TGTGCCAGTTCTGTGCGTAGTGGAAACACCATATATTTT
>TRBV6-1|TRBJ2-5|NA|TRBD1
CASSERDRGTETQYF
TGTGCCAGCAGTGAAAGGGACAGGGGAACGGAGACCCAGTACTTC
>TRBV6-5|TRBJ2-7|NA|TRBD1
CASSTTGTAYEQYF
TGTGCCAGCAGCACGACCGGGACAGCCTACGAGCAGTACTTC
>TRBV19|TRBJ1-2|few|TRBD1
CASSRDSYYGYTF
TGTGCCAGTAGTAGGGACAGCTACTATGGCTACACCTTC
>TRBV11-2|TRBJ2-1|NA|TRBD1
CASSSPRDRDQQFF
TGTGCCAGCAGCTCCCCTCGAGACAGGGACCAGCAGTTCTTC
>TRBV11-2|TRBJ2-5|NA|TRBD2
CASRLLAGGETQYF
TGTGCCAGCAGATTACTAGCGGGGGGGGAGACCCAGTACTTC
>TRBV4-3|TRBJ1-2|NA|TRBD1
CASSQDPGQVDGYTF
TGCGCCAGCAGCCAAGACCCGGGACAGGTGGATGGCTACACCTTC
>TRBV6-1|TRBJ2-7|once|TRBD1
CASRRDRGLLEQYF
TGTGCCAGCAGACGGGACAGGGGCCTTCTCGAGCAGTACTTC
>TRBV18|TRBJ1-2|NA|TRBD1
CASSPSDRGGDGYTF
TGTGCCAGCTCACCTTCGGACAGGGGAGGGGATGGCTACACCTTC